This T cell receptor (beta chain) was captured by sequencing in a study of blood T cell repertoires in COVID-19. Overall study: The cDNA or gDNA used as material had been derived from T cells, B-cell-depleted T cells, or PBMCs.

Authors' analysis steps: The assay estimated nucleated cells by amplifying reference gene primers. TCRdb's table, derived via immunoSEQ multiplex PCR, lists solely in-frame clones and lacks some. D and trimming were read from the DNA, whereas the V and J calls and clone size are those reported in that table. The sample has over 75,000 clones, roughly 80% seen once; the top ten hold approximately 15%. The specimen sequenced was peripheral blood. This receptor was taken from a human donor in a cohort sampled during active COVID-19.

The chain's CDR3 is CAWSVSPNTEAFF. The CDR3 DNA follows: TGTGCCTGGAGTGTTAGCCCTAACACTGAAGCTTTCTTT. This rearrangement joins TRBV30 to TRBJ1-1; D gene unclear. CDR3 size: 13 residues. Per germline, CDR1 GTSNPN and CDR2 SVGIG (reference sequence). Trimming left V 0 bases short and J 2 bases short, with 7 bases between.